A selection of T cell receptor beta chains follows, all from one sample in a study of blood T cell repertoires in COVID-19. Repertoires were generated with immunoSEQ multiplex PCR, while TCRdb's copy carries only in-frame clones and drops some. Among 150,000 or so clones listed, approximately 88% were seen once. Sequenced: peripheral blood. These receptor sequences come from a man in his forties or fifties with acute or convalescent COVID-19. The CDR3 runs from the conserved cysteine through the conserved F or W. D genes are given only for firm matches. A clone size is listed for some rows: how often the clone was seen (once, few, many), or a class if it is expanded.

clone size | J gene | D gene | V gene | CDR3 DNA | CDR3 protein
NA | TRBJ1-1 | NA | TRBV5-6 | TGTGCCAGCAGCTTCGGAGTCTTAGGCACTGAAGCTTTCTTT | CASSFGVLGTEAFF
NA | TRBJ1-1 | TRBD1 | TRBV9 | TGTGCCAGCAGCGCCCGCCCAGGGGGCCACACTGAAGCTTTCTTT | CASSARPGGHTEAFF
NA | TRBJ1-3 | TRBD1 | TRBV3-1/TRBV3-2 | TGTGCCAGCAGTCGGACAGGGGCTGGAAACACCATATATTTT | CASSRTGAGNTIYF
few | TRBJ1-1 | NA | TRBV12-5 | TGTGCTAGTGGAACTAAGCGAGACAGAGGTATGGCTGAAGCTTTCTTT | CASGTKRDRGMAEAFF
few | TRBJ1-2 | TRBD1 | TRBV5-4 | TGTGCCAGCAGCTTGGACAGGGGCCGACTGTCTAACTATGGCTACACCTTC | CASSLDRGRLSNYGYTF
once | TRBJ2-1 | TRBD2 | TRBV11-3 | TGTGCCAGCAGCGTCAGCGGGAGTCTATACAATGAGCAGTTCTTC | CASSVSGSLYNEQFF
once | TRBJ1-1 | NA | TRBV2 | TGTGCCAGCAGGTGGCATGGACAGACTGAAGCTTTCTTT | CASRWHGQTEAFF
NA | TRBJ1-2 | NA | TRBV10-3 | TGTGCCATCAGGGAAGAGCGAGGTTCTGGCTACACCTTC | CAIREERGSGYTF
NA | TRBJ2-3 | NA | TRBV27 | TGTGCCAGCAGTTTATTTGACTATGATACGCAGTATTTT | CASSLFDYDTQYF
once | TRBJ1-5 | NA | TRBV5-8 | TGTGCCAGCAGCTTGGGTCCGAGTGGTTGGAATCAGCCCCAGCATTTT | CASSLGPSGWNQPQHF
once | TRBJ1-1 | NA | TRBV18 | TGTGCCAGCTCACCAACGGAGGGGATTGAAGCTTTCTTT | CASSPTEGIEAFF
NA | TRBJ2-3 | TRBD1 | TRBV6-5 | TGTGCCAGCAGTTACACGACAGGGGATACAGATACGCAGTATTTT | CASSYTTGDTDTQYF
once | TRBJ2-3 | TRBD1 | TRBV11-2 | TGTGCCAGCAGCCAAGACAGGGCAGATACGCAGTATTTT | CASSQDRADTQYF
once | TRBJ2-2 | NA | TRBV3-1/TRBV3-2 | TGTGCCAGCAGCCACGCGAAACGAGCGGGTACGAACACCGGGGAGCTGTTTTTT | CASSHAKRAGTNTGELFF
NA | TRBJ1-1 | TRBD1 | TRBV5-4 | TGTGCCAGCAGCTTCGTACCGGGACAGGCGGACACTGAAGCTTTCTTT | CASSFVPGQADTEAFF
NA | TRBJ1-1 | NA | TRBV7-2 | TGTGCCAGCAGCAGGCCCCCAGGGTCAGGCACTGAAGCTTTCTTT | CASSRPPGSGTEAFF
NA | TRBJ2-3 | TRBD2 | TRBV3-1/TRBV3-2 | TGTGCCAGCAGCCAAGTTCCCCAGCGGGAGTGGGATACGCAGTATTTT | CASSQVPQREWDTQYF
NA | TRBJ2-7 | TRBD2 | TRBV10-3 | TGTGCCATCAGTGAGTCCGTTCTACTAGCGGGAGAGAACGAGCAGTACTTC | CAISESVLLAGENEQYF
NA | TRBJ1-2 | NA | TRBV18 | TGTGCCAGCCGAGGGCAGCAAGCTAACTATGGCTACACCTTC | CASRGQQANYGYTF
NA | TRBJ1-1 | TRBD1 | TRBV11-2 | TGTGCCAGCAGCTTAGGACAGGGTCAGATGAACACTGAAGCTTTCTTT | CASSLGQGQMNTEAFF
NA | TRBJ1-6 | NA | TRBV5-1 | TGCGCCAGCAGCCCGGACTCTGGGTATTCACCCCTCCACTTT | CASSPDSGYSPLHF
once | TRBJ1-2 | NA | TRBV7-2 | TGTGCCAGCAGCTTAGTAGGACAGAAGACCTATGGCTACACCTTC | CASSLVGQKTYGYTF
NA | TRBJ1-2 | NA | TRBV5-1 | TGCGCCAGCAGCTCCGCGGACTTGCGCTATGGCTACACCTTC | CASSSADLRYGYTF
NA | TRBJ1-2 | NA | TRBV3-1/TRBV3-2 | TGTGCCAGCAGCCAAGGGGCAGCACTCTATGGCTACACCTTC | CASSQGAALYGYTF
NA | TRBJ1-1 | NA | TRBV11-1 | TGTGCCAGCAGCTTACAGGGGAACACTGAAGCTTTCTTT | CASSLQGNTEAFF
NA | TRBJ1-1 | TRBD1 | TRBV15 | TGTGCCACCAGCAGATCGACGACAGGGGTGGACACTGAAGCTTTCTTT | CATSRSTTGVDTEAFF
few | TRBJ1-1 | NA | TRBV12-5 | TGTGCTAGTGGTTTGATCTCTTGGGGGGGCACAGGATATCAGAACACTGAAGCTTTCTTT | CASGLISWGGTGYQNTEAFF
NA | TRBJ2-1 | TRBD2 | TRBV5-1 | TGCGCCAGCGAGTACGGGAGGGGGAATGAGCAGTTCTTC | CASEYGRGNEQFF
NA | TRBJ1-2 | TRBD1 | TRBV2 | TGTGCCAGCAGGATCGGACAGGGGTCTGTACACTATGGCTACACCTTC | CASRIGQGSVHYGYTF
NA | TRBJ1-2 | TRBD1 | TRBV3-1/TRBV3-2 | TGTGCCAGCAGCCAACCACACGACAGGGACCCTGGGGGCTACACCTTC | CASSQPHDRDPGGYTF
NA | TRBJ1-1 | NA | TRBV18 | TGTGCCAGCTCTACCAAGGGGCGTGGGCCTCTTGAAGCTTTCTTT | CASSTKGRGPLEAFF
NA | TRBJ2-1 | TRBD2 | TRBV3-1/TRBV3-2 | TGTGCCAGCATGAACGGGACCGGGACTAGATTCAATGAGCAGTTCTTC | CASMNGTGTRFNEQFF